This paragraph reports one T cell receptor (beta chain). The antigen remains unidentified. Produced via immunoSEQ multiplex PCR; TCRdb's table is partial and in-frame only. The repertoire has 190,000 or so clones, more than 65% of them found once; the top ten carry around 2.8%. These data originate in a study of cytomegalovirus exposure and HLA in healthy donors. Study conclusions and caveats: Reported results showed that the classifier diagnosed cytomegalovirus status with high specificity and sensitivity.

The V gene's germline CDR1 is SGDLS and CDR2 YYNGEE. V gave up 4 bases and J gave up 8 bases; unmatched junction bases: 7. This CDR3 spans 16 amino acids. The specimen was PBMCs. The receptor comes from a woman aged 18-29 years in good health and CMV-seropositive. The chain employs TRBV9 and TRBJ2-1; 15 bases match TRBD2. The CDR3 DNA is TGTGCCAGCAGCCCAGGACTAGCGGGGGGGCGGGATGAGCAGTTCTTC. Translation: CASSPGLAGGRDEQFF.